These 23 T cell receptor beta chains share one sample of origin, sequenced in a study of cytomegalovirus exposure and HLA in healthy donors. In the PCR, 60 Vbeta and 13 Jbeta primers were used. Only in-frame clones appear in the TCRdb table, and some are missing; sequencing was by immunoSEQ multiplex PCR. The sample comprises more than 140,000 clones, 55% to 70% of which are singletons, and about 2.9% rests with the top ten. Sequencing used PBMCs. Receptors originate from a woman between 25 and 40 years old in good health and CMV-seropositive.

The CDR3 reads CASSVGTFSGANVLTF. CDR3 coding DNA: TGTGCCAGCAGCGTAGGGACATTCTCTGGGGCCAACGTCCTGACTTTC. The rearrangement joins TRBV9 to TRBJ2-6; the D gene is possibly TRBD1 (5 bases). V lost 0 bases and J lost 0, with 7 bases in between. The CDR3 consists of 16 residues. Per the germline V gene, CDR1 is SGDLS and CDR2 is YYNGEE.

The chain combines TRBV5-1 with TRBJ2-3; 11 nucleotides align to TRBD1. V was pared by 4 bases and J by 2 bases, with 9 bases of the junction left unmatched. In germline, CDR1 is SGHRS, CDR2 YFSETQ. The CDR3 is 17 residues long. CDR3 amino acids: CASSLGTGGFVTDTQYF. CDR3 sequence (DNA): TGCGCCAGCAGCCTGGGGACAGGGGGATTTGTCACAGATACGCAGTATTTT.

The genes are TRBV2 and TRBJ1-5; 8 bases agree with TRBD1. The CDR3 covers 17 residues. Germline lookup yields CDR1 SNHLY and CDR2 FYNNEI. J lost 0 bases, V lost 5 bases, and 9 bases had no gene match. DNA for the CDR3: TGTGCCAGCAGTAGAGGACAGGGACTATTTAGCAATCAGCCCCAGCATTTT. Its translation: CASSRGQGLFSNQPQHF.

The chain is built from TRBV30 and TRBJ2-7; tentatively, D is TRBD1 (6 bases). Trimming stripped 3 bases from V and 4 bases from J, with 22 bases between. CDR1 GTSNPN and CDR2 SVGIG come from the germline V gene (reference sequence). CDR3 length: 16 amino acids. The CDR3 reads CAWSPLPAGASYEQYF. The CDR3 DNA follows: TGTGCCTGGAGCCCTCTCCCAGCAGGGGCCTCGTACGAGCAGTACTTC.

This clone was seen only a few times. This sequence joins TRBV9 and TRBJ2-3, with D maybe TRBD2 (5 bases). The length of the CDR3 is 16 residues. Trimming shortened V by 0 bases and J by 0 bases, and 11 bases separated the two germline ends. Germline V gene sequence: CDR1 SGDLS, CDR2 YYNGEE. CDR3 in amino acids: CASSVVGLASTDTQYF. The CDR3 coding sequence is TGTGCCAGCAGCGTAGTAGGACTTGCTAGCACAGATACGCAGTATTTT.

The CDR3 DNA follows: TGTGCCAGCACGGGCAGGGGACGCGAGCAGTACTTC. Amino acids: CASTGRGREQYF. The chain employs TRBV13 and TRBJ2-5, with D possibly matching TRBD1 (6 bases). The assigned J gene may be wrong: the sequence end matches TRBJ2-7 better. The CDR3 sequence is 12 residues long. Germline V CDR1 and CDR2: PRHDT, FYEKMQ (reference sequence).

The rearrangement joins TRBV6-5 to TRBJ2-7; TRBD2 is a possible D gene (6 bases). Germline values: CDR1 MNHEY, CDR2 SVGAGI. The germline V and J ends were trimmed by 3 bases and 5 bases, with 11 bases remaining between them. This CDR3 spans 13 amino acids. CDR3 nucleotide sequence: TGTGCCAGCAGTTATTTCGGGAGAGACGAGCAGTACTTC. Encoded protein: CASSYFGRDEQYF.

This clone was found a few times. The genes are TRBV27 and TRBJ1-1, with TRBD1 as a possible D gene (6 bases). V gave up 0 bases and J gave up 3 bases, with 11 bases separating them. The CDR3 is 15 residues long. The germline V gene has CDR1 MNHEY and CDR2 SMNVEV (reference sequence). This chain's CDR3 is CASSLSETGHTEAFF. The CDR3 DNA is TGTGCCAGCAGTTTATCAGAGACAGGACACACTGAAGCTTTCTTT.

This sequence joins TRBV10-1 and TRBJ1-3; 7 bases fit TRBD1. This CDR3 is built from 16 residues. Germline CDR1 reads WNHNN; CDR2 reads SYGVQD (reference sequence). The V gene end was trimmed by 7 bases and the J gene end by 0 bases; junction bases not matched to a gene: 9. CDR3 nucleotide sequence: TGCGCCAGCACCCGTCCGGGACAGAGCTCTGGAAACACCATATATTTT. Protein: CASTRPGQSSGNTIYF.

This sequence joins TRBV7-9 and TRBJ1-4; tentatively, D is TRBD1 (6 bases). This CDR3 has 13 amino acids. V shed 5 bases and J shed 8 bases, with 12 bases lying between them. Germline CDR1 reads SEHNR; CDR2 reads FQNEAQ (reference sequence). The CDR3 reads CASSLGGGEKLFF. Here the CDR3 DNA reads TGTGCCAGCAGCCTGGGGGGGGGCGAAAAACTGTTTTTT.

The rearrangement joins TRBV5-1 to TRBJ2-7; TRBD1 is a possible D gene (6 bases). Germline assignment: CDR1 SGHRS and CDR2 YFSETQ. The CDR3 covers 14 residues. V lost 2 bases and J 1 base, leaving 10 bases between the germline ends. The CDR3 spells CASSLQGESYEQYF. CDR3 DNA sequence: TGCGCCAGCAGCTTACAGGGAGAGTCCTACGAGCAGTACTTC.

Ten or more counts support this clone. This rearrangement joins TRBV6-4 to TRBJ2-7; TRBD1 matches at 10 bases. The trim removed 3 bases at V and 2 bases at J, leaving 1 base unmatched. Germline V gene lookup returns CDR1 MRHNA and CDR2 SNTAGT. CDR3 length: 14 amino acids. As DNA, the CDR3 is TGTGCCAGCAGTGAGGGGACAGGGGCCTACGAGCAGTACTTC. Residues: CASSEGTGAYEQYF.

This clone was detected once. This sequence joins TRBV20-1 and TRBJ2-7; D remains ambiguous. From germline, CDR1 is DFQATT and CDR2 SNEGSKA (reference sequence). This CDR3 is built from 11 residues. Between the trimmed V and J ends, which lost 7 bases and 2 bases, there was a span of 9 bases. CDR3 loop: CSVTRAYEQYF. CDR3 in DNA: TGCAGTGTTACGCGAGCCTACGAGCAGTACTTC.

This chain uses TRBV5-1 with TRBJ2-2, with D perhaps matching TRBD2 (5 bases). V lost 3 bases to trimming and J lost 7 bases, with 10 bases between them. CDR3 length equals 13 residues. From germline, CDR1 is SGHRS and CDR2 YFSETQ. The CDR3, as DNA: TGCGCCAGCAGCTCGGACCGGGGCGGGGAGCTGTTTTTT. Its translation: CASSSDRGGELFF.

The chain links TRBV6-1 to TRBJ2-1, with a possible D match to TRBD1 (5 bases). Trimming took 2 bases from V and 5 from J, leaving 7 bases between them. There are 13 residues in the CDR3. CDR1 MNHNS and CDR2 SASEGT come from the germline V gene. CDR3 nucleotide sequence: TGTGCCAGCAGTGAACAGGGCCACAATGAGCAGTTCTTC. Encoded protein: CASSEQGHNEQFF.

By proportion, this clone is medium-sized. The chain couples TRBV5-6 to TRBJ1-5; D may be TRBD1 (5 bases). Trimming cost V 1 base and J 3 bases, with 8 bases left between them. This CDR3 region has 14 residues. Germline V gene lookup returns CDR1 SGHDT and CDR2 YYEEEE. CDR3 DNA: TGTGCCAGCAGCTTGTGGGGCCTCAATCAGCCCCAGCATTTT. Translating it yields CASSLWGLNQPQHF.

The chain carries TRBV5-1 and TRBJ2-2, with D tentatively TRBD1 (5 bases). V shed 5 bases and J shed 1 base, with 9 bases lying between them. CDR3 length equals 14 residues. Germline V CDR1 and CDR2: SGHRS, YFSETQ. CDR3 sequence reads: CASRVQGNTGELFF. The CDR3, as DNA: TGCGCCAGCAGGGTGCAGGGGAACACCGGGGAGCTGTTTTTT. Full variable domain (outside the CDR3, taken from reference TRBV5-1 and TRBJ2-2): KAGVTQTPRYLIKTRGQQVTLSCSPISGHRSVSWYQQTPGQGLQFLFEYFSETQRNKGNFPGRFSGRQFSNSRSEMNVSTLELGDSALYLCASRVQGNTGELFFGEGSRLTVL.

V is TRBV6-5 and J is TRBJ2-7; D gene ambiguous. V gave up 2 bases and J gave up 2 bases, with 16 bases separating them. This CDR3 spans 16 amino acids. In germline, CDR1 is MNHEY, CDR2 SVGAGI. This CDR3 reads CASSYTPSALPYEQYF. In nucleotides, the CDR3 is TGTGCCAGCAGTTACACCCCATCCGCGTTACCCTACGAGCAGTACTTC.

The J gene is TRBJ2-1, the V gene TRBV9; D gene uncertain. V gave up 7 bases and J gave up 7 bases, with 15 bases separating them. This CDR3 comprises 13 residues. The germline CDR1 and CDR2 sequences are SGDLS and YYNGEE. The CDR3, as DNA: TGTGCCAGCGGAGCCCGAGTTGAAAATGAGCAGTTCTTC. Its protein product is CASGARVENEQFF.

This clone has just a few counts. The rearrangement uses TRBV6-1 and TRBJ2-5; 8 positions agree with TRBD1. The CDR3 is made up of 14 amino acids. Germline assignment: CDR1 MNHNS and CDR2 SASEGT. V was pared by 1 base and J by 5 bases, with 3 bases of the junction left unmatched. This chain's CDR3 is CASSEGQGYETQYF. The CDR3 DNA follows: TGTGCCAGCAGTGAAGGACAGGGGTACGAGACCCAGTACTTC.

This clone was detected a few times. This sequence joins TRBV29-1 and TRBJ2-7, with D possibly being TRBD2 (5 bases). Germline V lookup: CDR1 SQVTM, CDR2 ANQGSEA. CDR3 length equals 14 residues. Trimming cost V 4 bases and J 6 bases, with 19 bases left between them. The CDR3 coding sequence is TGCAGCGTTGGATCCGGACTCTTCACTAGCGAGCAGTACTTC. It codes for CSVGSGLFTSEQYF.

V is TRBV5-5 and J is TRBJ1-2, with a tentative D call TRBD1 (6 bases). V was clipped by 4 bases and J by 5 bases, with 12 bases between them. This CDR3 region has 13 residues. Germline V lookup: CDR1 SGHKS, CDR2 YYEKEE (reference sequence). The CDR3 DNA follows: TGTGCCAGCAGCCCGACAGGCAGATATGGCTACACCTTC. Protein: CASSPTGRYGYTF.

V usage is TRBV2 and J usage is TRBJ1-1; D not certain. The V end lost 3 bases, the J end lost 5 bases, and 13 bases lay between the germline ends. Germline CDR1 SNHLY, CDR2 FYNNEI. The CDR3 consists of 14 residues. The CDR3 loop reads CASSESPQETEAFF. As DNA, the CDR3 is TGTGCCAGCAGTGAGAGCCCTCAAGAGACTGAAGCTTTCTTT. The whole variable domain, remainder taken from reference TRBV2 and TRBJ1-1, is EPEVTQTPSHQVTQMGQEVILRCVPISNHLYFYWYRQILGQKVEFLVSFYNNEISEKSEIFDDQFSVERPDGSNFTLKIRSTKLEDSAMYFCASSESPQETEAFFGQGTRLTVV.